Given below is one TCR beta chain in context. These data originate in a study of blood T cell repertoires in COVID-19. The wider study: COVID-19 samples from acute and convalescent phases originated in the United States, Italy and Spain. The cDNA or gDNA used as material had been derived from T cells, B-cell-depleted T cells, or PBMCs.

The CDR3 loop spans 16 amino acids. V lost 3 bases to trimming and J lost 1 base; unmatched junction nucleotides: 5. Germline V gene lookup returns CDR1 SGHDT and CDR2 YYEEEE. Authors' data handling: How many nucleated cells were present was estimated from reference gene primer amplification. The repertoire was sequenced with immunoSEQ multiplex PCR; TCRdb's copy has only in-frame clones and lacks some. That table gives V, J and clone size, and the DNA gave D and trimming. This sample has tens of thousands of clones, with 65% to 85% found just once. Sequencing was carried out using peripheral blood. V is TRBV5-6 and J is TRBJ1-1, with 11 bases identical to TRBD1. This TCR came from a man aged 65-85 years with acute or convalescent COVID-19. The CDR3 DNA reads as TGTGCCAGCAGCTCGGGACAGGGGGAATGGAACACTGAAGCTTTCTTT. Its translation is CASSSGQGEWNTEAFF.